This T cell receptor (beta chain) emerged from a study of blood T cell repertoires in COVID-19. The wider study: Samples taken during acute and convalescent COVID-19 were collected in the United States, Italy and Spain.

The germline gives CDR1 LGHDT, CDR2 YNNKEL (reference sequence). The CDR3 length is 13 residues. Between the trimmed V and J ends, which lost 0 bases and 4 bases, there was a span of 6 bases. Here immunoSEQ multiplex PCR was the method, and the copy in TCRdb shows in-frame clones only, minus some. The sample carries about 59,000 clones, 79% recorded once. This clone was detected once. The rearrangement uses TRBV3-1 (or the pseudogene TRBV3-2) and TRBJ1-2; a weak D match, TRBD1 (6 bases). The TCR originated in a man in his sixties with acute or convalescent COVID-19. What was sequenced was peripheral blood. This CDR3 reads CASSQEDSYGYTF. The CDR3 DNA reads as TGTGCCAGCAGCCAAGAGGACAGCTATGGCTACACCTTC.